The 27 T cell receptor beta chains below come from one sample, sequenced in a study of cytomegalovirus exposure and HLA in healthy donors. The PCR contained 60 Vbeta and 13 Jbeta primers. Sequencing was performed with immunoSEQ multiplex PCR; in TCRdb, only in-frame clones are kept and a portion is missing. This table holds 150,000 to 200,000 clones, about 81% found once. The sample was PBMCs. The source is a woman aged 25-40 years in good health and CMV-seronegative.

The gene calls are TRBV6-4 and TRBJ1-5; no firm D call. Trimming removed 11 bases at V and 4 bases at J, with 18 bases between. This CDR3 has 14 residues. Germline values: CDR1 MRHNA, CDR2 SNTAGT. CDR3 sequence (DNA): TGTGCCCGCTGGAGCGGGTTTGGGAATCAGCCCCAGCATTTT. Encoded protein: CARWSGFGNQPQHF.

V and J are TRBV4-2 and TRBJ1-2, with 7 bases aligning to TRBD1. Looked up from germline, CDR1 is LGHNA and CDR2 is YNFKEQ. V was pared by 3 bases and J by 4 bases, with 5 bases of the junction left unmatched. The CDR3 runs 14 residues. The CDR3: CASSQTRDSYGYTF. DNA of the CDR3: TGTGCCAGCAGCCAGACCCGGGACAGCTATGGCTACACCTTC.

The V gene is TRBV5-1, the J gene TRBJ1-1, with a weak D call TRBD1 (5 bases). Germline V gene data show CDR1 as SGHRS and CDR2 as YFSETQ. CDR3 size: 16 residues. Between the trimmed V and J ends, which lost 4 bases and 3 bases, there was a span of 19 bases. The DNA for the CDR3 is TGCGCCAGCAGCCCCCCCGGGGGTTCGAGTTACACTGAAGCTTTCTTT. This encodes CASSPPGGSSYTEAFF.

V usage is TRBV30 and J usage is TRBJ2-4; TRBD1 might be the D (5 bases). Per germline, CDR1 GTSNPN and CDR2 SVGIG (reference sequence). Trimming stripped 0 bases from V and 0 bases from J, with 9 bases between. The CDR3 totals 15 residues. The CDR3 coding sequence is TGTGCCTGGAGTGTTGGCCAGGGAGCCAAAAACATTCAGTACTTC. Amino acid sequence: CAWSVGQGAKNIQYF.

The chain is built from TRBV4-3 and TRBJ2-7; 7 nucleotides line up with TRBD1. The germline CDR1 and CDR2 sequences are LGHNA and YSLEER. The CDR3 is 15 amino acids. With 0 bases clipped from V and 4 bases from J, the junction kept 6 bases outside the gene matches. CDR3: CASSQDKGATYEQYF. The DNA of the CDR3 is TGCGCCAGCAGCCAAGACAAGGGGGCTACTTACGAGCAGTACTTC.

The genes are TRBV27 and TRBJ2-2, with 10 bases matching TRBD2. The CDR3 sequence is 16 residues long. The germline V gene has CDR1 MNHEY and CDR2 SMNVEV (reference sequence). The ends lost 3 bases at V and 6 bases at J; junction bases unmatched: 7. The CDR3, as DNA: TGTGCCAGCAGTTTCACCAGCGGGGGGGCGTCCGGGGAGCTGTTTTTT. This encodes CASSFTSGGASGELFF.

This chain links TRBV5-4 with TRBJ2-3; 8 bases line up with TRBD1. The CDR3 runs to 14 residues. Germline V lookup: CDR1 SGHNT, CDR2 YYREEE (reference sequence). Trimming cost V 5 bases and J 3 bases; bases outside gene matches: 5. CDR3 nucleotide sequence: TGTGCCAGCAGGCAAGGACAGGGAACAGATACGCAGTATTTT. Translation: CASRQGQGTDTQYF. The complete variable domain, with remaining parts taken from reference TRBV5-4 and TRBJ2-3, reads ETGVTQSPTHLIKTRGQQVTLRCSSQSGHNTVSWYQQALGQGPQFIFQYYREEENGRGNFPPRFSGLQFPNYSSELNVNALELDDSALYLCASRQGQGTDTQYFGPGTRLTVL.

This chain joins TRBV7-2 and TRBJ2-7; 8 nucleotides align to TRBD2. This CDR3 region has 14 residues. CDR1 and CDR2 from the germline V gene are SGHTA and FQGNSA. With 5 bases clipped from V and 5 bases from J, the junction kept 8 bases outside the gene matches. The CDR3 sequence is CASSPGGVGNEQYF. DNA of the CDR3: TGTGCCAGCAGCCCGGGAGGGGTCGGGAACGAGCAGTACTTC. Variable domain in full (rest from reference TRBV7-2 and TRBJ2-7): GAGVSQSPSNKVTEKGKDVELRCDPISGHTALYWYRQSLGQGLEFLIYFQGNSAPDKSGLPSDRFSAERTGGSVSTLTIQRTQQEDSAVYLCASSPGGVGNEQYFGPGTRLTVT.

The chain joins TRBV7-2 to TRBJ1-2, with 9 positions matching TRBD1. CDR1 SGHTA and CDR2 FQGNSA come from the germline V gene. This CDR3 spans 15 amino acids. Unmatched junction bases numbered 11, after V lost 4 bases and J lost 8 bases. The CDR3 coding sequence is TGTGCCAGCAGCTCCTCTTGGGGGACAGGGTCCGGCTACACCTTC. Protein: CASSSSWGTGSGYTF.

The J gene is TRBJ1-1, the V gene TRBV6-5; weak D call: TRBD1 (6 bases). Germline-derived CDR1 and CDR2 are MNHEY and SVGAGI. This CDR3 is 13 amino acids long. Trimming took 4 bases from V and 4 from J, leaving 10 bases between them. CDR3 sequence reads: CASSLRGFTEAFF. The CDR3 nucleotides are TGTGCCAGCAGTTTAAGGGGGTTCACTGAAGCTTTCTTT.

V is TRBV14 and J is TRBJ2-5; D might be TRBD1 (6 bases). Germline lookup yields CDR1 SGHDN and CDR2 FVKESK. With 6 bases removed from V and 5 bases from J, the gap between germline ends came to 16 bases. CDR3 size: 14 residues. Here the CDR3 reads CASSKQGLGETQYF. In DNA form, the CDR3 reads TGTGCCAGCAGTAAGCAGGGGCTCGGGGAGACCCAGTACTTC.

This clone turned up a few times. The J gene is TRBJ2-1, the V gene TRBV2, with 9 bases lining up with TRBD1. V lost 9 bases and J lost 8; bases outside the gene matches: 5. CDR1 SNHLY and CDR2 FYNNEI come from the germline V gene. The CDR3 runs to 12 residues. The CDR3, as DNA: TGTGCCAGTGACAGGGGGTCGGATGAGCAGTTCTTC. Protein sequence: CASDRGSDEQFF.

This clone occurred a few times. The chain employs TRBV2 and TRBJ1-6; weak D call: TRBD1 (5 bases). The germline V and J ends were trimmed by 5 bases and 10 bases, with 12 bases remaining between them. Germline loops: CDR1 SNHLY, CDR2 FYNNEI. The length of the CDR3 is 13 residues. The CDR3 DNA reads TGTGCCAGCAGTACCCGACAGACATCACCCCTCCACTTT. Encoded protein: CASSTRQTSPLHF. Drawing the rest from reference TRBV2 and TRBJ1-6, the complete variable domain is EPEVTQTPSHQVTQMGQEVILRCVPISNHLYFYWYRQILGQKVEFLVSFYNNEISEKSEIFDDQFSVERPDGSNFTLKIRSTKLEDSAMYFCASSTRQTSPLHFGNGTRLTVT.

Here the CDR3 reads CASSPAGVTEAFF. The CDR3 coding sequence is TGTGCCAGCAGCCCCGCGGGAGTCACTGAAGCTTTCTTT. The rearrangement links TRBV7-6 to TRBJ1-1; D unclear. There are 13 residues in the CDR3. Trimming took off 5 bases at V and 4 bases at J, with 11 bases between the two ends. Germline assignment: CDR1 SGHVS and CDR2 FNYEAQ.

The chain couples TRBV5-1 to TRBJ2-1; D is possibly TRBD1 (7 bases). The germline V gene encodes CDR1 SGHRS and CDR2 YFSETQ. Deletions cut 4 bases from V and 9 bases from J, with 23 bases between. This CDR3 is 16 amino acids long. CDR3 amino acids: CASSTPTGRKSGEQFF. In nucleotides, the CDR3 is TGCGCCAGCAGCACACCGACAGGGAGGAAGTCGGGTGAGCAGTTCTTC.

This clone was counted only a few times. The V call is TRBV18, the J call TRBJ2-7; 7 bases are a match to TRBD1. The germline V gene has CDR1 KGHSH and CDR2 LQKENI. With V trimmed by 4 bases and J by 7 bases, 7 bases remained unmatched. CDR3 size: 13 residues. CDR3 nucleotides: TGTGCCAGCTCACGCGACAGGGTGAGGGAGCAGTACTTC. Translating it yields CASSRDRVREQYF.

V usage is TRBV11-2 and J usage is TRBJ1-2, with 9 bases lining up with TRBD1. In germline, CDR1 is SGHAT, CDR2 FQNNGV. The V gene end was trimmed by 1 base and the J gene end by 7 bases; junction bases not matched to a gene: 4. The CDR3 is 14 amino acids. The CDR3 loop reads CASSLGTGAGGYTF. CDR3 DNA: TGTGCCAGCAGCTTAGGGACAGGGGCCGGTGGCTACACCTTC.

This clone has just a few counts. The J gene is TRBJ1-2, the V gene TRBV5-6; D unclear. The CDR3 extends over 12 amino acids. V dropped 4 bases and J dropped 8 bases, with 12 bases sitting between them. CDR1 and CDR2 (germline): SGHDT, YYEEEE. The CDR3, as DNA: TGTGCCAGCAGCGCGTTCGATTTGGGCTACACCTTC. It yields the protein CASSAFDLGYTF. The variable domain in full, with the rest retrieved from reference TRBV5-6 and TRBJ1-2, is DAGVTQSPTHLIKTRGQQVTLRCSPKSGHDTVSWYQQALGQGPQFIFQYYEEEERQRGNFPDRFSGHQFPNYSSELNVNALLLGDSALYLCASSAFDLGYTFGSGTRLTVV.

The chain has TRBV9 and TRBJ2-7; TRBD2 matches at 7 bases. Germline CDR1 is SGDLS and CDR2 is YYNGEE. Unmatched junction bases numbered 11, after V lost 3 bases and J lost 5 bases. The CDR3 is 15 residues long. The CDR3 loop is CASSDGRRKYDEQYF. The CDR3 bases are TGTGCCAGCAGCGACGGGAGGAGGAAATACGACGAGCAGTACTTC.

The J gene is TRBJ1-5, the V gene TRBV21-1. TRBV21-1 is a pseudogene locus. CDR3 length equals 15 residues. The CDR3 region is CASSSREISNQPQHF. DNA for the CDR3: TGTGCCAGCAGCTCACGGGAGATTAGCAATCAGCCCCAGCATTTT.

V is TRBV7-6 and J is TRBJ1-4; D remains unclear. This CDR3 region has 16 residues. Germline CDR1 SGHVS, CDR2 FNYEAQ. Trimming removed 5 bases from V and 0 bases from J, with 13 bases in between. CDR3 DNA sequence: TGTGCCAGCAGCCTAGGCCGAGTTGCAACTAATGAAAAACTGTTTTTT. It is translated as CASSLGRVATNEKLFF.

The chain uses TRBV27 and TRBJ2-3, with 7 bases lining up with TRBD2. CDR3 size: 16 residues. The V and J ends lost 2 bases and 2 bases, in that order; junction bases with no gene match: 7. Germline V CDR1 and CDR2: MNHEY, SMNVEV (reference sequence). CDR3 residues: CASSLGWTRNTDTQYF. The CDR3 DNA reads TGTGCCAGCAGTTTAGGGTGGACTAGGAACACAGATACGCAGTATTTT.

The chain recombines TRBV9 with TRBJ1-4, with D hard to call. The CDR3 runs 14 residues. V lost 3 bases and J 8 bases, leaving 14 bases between the germline ends. Germline loops: CDR1 SGDLS, CDR2 YYNGEE. CDR3 in amino acids: CASSAQAQPEKLFF. CDR3 DNA: TGTGCCAGCAGCGCCCAGGCTCAACCCGAAAAACTGTTTTTT.

J is TRBJ2-3 and V is TRBV15; 8 nucleotides line up with TRBD1. This CDR3 comprises 15 residues. V lost 2 bases, J lost 5 bases, and 6 bases stayed unmatched. Per germline, CDR1 LNHNV and CDR2 YYDKDF (reference sequence). The CDR3 DNA reads TGTGCCACCAGCAGAACAGGACAGGGCGTAGATACGCAGTATTTT. Protein: CATSRTGQGVDTQYF.

This chain links TRBV7-2 with TRBJ1-2; the match to TRBD1 covers 7 bases. The trim removed 1 base at V and 3 bases at J, leaving 5 bases unmatched. Germline CDR1 is SGHTA and CDR2 is FQGNSA. The CDR3 is 15 amino acids. CDR3: CASSLVGTADYGYTF. Here the CDR3 DNA reads TGTGCCAGCAGCTTAGTCGGGACAGCCGACTATGGCTACACCTTC.

Only one count was recorded for this clone. The chain combines TRBV6-6 with TRBJ1-2; the D gene is possibly TRBD1 (6 bases). The CDR3 loop spans 16 amino acids. Germline CDR1 and CDR2: MNHNY and SVGAGI (reference sequence). V was trimmed by 5 bases and J by 4 bases, leaving 20 bases between them. The CDR3 nucleotides read TGTGCCAGCAGTACCGAACAGGGACCAGCCCCCTATGGCTACACCTTC. This gives the protein CASSTEQGPAPYGYTF.

This clone was picked up one time. The chain uses TRBV5-1 and TRBJ1-1; D unclear. The CDR3 is made up of 15 amino acids. From germline, CDR1 is SGHRS and CDR2 YFSETQ. The germline V and J ends were trimmed by 5 bases and 4 bases, with 18 bases remaining between them. The CDR3 region is CASREDTNPGTEAFF. The CDR3 DNA follows: TGCGCCAGCAGGGAGGATACTAATCCCGGCACTGAAGCTTTCTTT.